The present T cell receptor beta chain was sequenced within a study of shared clonotypes between healthy human individuals. Under the authors' procedure: Junction-only sequences without quality scores were provided by ImmunoSEQ, so filtering was different. The protocol was immunoSEQ multiplex PCR, while the TCRdb copy is restricted to in-frame clones and leaves out a portion. The V and J calls and clone size are taken from that table; D and trimming were inferred from the DNA. Counted here are 1,400,000 or so clones, about 98.5% occurring once; the ten biggest clones make up 0.36%. Trimming at V came to 0 bases and at J to 4 bases, leaving 3 bases not matched to a gene. The CDR3 loop spans 15 amino acids. The germline gives CDR1 SQVTM, CDR2 ANQGSEA.

Sequencing used naive CD4+ T cells sorted from blood. The sample's subset: CD45RA+ positively selected. The chain recombines TRBV29-1 with TRBJ2-4, with 10 bases aligning to TRBD1. This TCR derives from a man aged 25-45 years in good health. CDR3 amino acids: CSVEEGGQGKNIQYF. As DNA, the CDR3 is TGCAGCGTTGAAGAGGGGGGACAGGGGAAAAACATTCAGTACTTC. Drawing the rest from reference TRBV29-1 and TRBJ2-4, the complete variable domain is SAVISQKPSRDICQRGTSLTIQCQVDSQVTMMFWYRQQPGQSLTLIATANQGSEATYESGFVIDKFPISRPNLTFSTLTVSNMSPEDSSIYLCSVEEGGQGKNIQYFGAGTRLSVL.